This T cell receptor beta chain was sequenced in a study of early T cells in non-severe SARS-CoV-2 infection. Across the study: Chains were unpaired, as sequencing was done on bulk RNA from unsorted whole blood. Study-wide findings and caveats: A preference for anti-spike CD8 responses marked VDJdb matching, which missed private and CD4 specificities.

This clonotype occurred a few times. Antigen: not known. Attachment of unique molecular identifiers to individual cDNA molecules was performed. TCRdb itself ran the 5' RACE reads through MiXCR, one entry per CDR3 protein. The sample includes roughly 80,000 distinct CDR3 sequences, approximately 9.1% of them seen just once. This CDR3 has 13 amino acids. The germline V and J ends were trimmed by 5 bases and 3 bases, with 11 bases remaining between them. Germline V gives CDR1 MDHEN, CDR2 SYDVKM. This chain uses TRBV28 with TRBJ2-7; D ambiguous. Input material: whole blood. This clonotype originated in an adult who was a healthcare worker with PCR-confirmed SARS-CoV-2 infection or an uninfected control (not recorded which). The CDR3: CASSRYDFYEQYF. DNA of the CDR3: TGTGCCAGCAGTCGCTACGACTTCTACGAGCAGTACTTC.